The sequence of this T cell receptor (beta chain) was determined in a study of T-cell memory formation after mild COVID-19. In germline, CDR1 is SGHRS, CDR2 YFSETQ. This CDR3 is 15 amino acids long. Trimming pared 4 bases from V and 2 bases from J, leaving 12 bases between. TCRdb passed the 5' RACE reads through MiXCR, listing each CDR3 protein once. The table lists 540,000 or so distinct CDR3 sequences, 20% of them singletons. The source is an adult woman who had mild COVID-19 (a few samples of this study predate the infection). Cell type and time point are not known. Sequenced sample: PBMCs or a T cell subset sorted from them (not recorded which). V and J are TRBV5-1 and TRBJ1-4; maybe TRBD1 (5 bases). Here the CDR3 DNA reads TGCGCCAGCAGCCGGGATGGGGCGACTAATGAAAAACTGTTTTTT. Amino acids: CASSRDGATNEKLFF.